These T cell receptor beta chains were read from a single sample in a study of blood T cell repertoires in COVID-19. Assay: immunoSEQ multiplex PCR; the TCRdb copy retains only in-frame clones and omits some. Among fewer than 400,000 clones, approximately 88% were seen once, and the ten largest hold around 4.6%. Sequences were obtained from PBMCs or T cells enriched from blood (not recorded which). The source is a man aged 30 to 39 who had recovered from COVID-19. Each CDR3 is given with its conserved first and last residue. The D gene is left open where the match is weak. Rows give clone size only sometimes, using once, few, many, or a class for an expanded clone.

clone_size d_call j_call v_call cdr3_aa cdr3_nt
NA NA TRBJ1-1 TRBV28 CASSFGGVGERAFF TGTGCCAGCAGTTTTGGAGGGGTAGGGGAAAGAGCTTTCTTT
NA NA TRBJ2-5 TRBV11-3 CASSPEGETQYF TGTGCCAGCAGCCCCGAGGGAGAGACCCAGTACTTC
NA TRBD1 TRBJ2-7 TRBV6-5 CASSHGDRVAYEQYF TGTGCCAGCAGTCACGGGGACAGGGTCGCCTACGAGCAGTACTTC
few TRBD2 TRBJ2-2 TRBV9 CASSVRLAGANTGELFF TGTGCCAGCAGCGTCAGACTAGCGGGGGCCAACACCGGGGAGCTGTTTTTT
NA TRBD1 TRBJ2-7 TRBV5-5 CASSLAGQGTYEQYF TGTGCCAGCAGCTTGGCAGGACAGGGGACCTACGAGCAGTACTTC
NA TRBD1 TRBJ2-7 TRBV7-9 CASSLRQGRYEQYF TGTGCCAGCAGCTTAAGACAGGGGCGCTACGAGCAGTACTTC
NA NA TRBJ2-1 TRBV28 CASSRSLSGGAYNEQFF TGTGCCAGCAGCCGCTCCCTATCGGGGGGCGCCTACAATGAGCAGTTCTTC
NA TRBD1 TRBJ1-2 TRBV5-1 CASRKTGDYGYTF TGCGCCAGCAGGAAAACAGGGGACTATGGCTACACCTTC
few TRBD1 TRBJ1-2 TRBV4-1 CASSQGGTGTYGYTF TGCGCCAGCAGCCAAGGAGGGACAGGGACCTATGGCTACACCTTC
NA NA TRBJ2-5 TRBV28 CASSFRSGRYQETQYF TGTGCCAGCAGTTTTAGGTCAGGGAGGTACCAAGAGACCCAGTACTTC
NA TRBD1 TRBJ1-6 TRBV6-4 CASDQQGSSYNSPLHF TGTGCCAGTGACCAACAGGGGAGCTCCTATAATTCACCCCTCCACTTT
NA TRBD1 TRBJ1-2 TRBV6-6 CASSRRRDRGLVNYGYTF TGTGCCAGCAGTCGCCGACGGGACAGGGGGCTAGTTAACTATGGCTACACCTTC
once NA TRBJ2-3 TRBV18 CASSPQGGDTQYF TGTGCCAGCTCACCGCAGGGGGGAGATACGCAGTATTTT
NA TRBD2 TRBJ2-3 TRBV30 CAWTRSSGATDTQYF TGTGCCTGGACCCGATCTAGCGGGGCCACAGATACGCAGTATTTT
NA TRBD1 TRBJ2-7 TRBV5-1 CASSVNQGVYYEQYF TGCGCCAGCAGCGTGAACCAGGGGGTGTACTACGAGCAGTACTTC
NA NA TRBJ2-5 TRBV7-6 CASSLATGKETQYF TGTGCCAGCAGCTTAGCTACAGGAAAAGAGACCCAGTACTTC
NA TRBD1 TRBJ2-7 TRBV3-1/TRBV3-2 CASSQEHRTGGAYEQYF TGTGCCAGCAGCCAAGAGCATCGGACAGGGGGCGCCTACGAGCAGTACTTC
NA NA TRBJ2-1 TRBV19 CASSNGGGVNEQFF TGTGCCAGTAGTAATGGAGGGGGGGTCAATGAGCAGTTCTTC
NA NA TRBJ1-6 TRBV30 CAWRSESLHRNSPLHF TGTGCCTGGAGATCGGAGAGTTTACATCGCAATTCACCCCTCCACTTT
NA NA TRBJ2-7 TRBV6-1 CASSEGGGMVYEQYF TGTGCCAGCAGTGAAGGTGGCGGGATGGTCTACGAGCAGTACTTC
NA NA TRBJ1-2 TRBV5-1 CASSPQGTADGYTF TGCGCCAGCAGCCCGCAGGGTACGGCAGATGGCTACACCTTC
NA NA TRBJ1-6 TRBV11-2 CASSPRGGESPLHF TGTGCCAGCAGCCCCCGGGGTGGGGAATCACCCCTCCACTTT
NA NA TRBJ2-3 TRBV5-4 CASREASTDTQYF TGTGCCAGCAGAGAGGCTAGCACAGATACGCAGTATTTT
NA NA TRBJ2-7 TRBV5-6 CASSNRGTYEQYF TGTGCCAGCTCCAACCGGGGTACCTACGAGCAGTACTTC
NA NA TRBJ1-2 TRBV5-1 CASSLSRTLPYGYTF TGCGCCAGCAGCTTGTCTCGGACACTACCCTATGGCTACACCTTC
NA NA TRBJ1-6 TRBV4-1 CASSQDPDSPLHF TGCGCCAGCAGCCAAGATCCGGATTCACCCCTCCACTTT
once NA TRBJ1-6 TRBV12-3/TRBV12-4 CASSNLTGDRLHF TGTGCCAGCAGTAACTTAACTGGTGACAGATTACACTTT
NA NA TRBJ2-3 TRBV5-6 CASSLGTELTDTQYF TGTGCCAGCAGCTTGGGGACAGAACTCACAGATACGCAGTATTTT
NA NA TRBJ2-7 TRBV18 CASSPGLVSSYEQYF TGTGCCAGCTCACCAGGACTGGTCAGCTCCTACGAGCAGTACTTC
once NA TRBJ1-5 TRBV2 CASSDLTRGRPNQPQHF TGTGCCAGCAGTGATCTTACCAGGGGACGCCCCAATCAGCCCCAGCATTTT
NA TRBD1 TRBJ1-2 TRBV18 CASSPRDSRKVYGYTF TGTGCCAGCTCACCCCGGGACAGTCGTAAAGTCTATGGCTACACCTTC
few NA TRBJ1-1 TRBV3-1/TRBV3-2 CASSQGGQAFF TGTGCCAGCTCCCAGGGTGGACAAGCTTTCTTT
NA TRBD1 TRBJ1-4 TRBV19 CASRSTGTGREKLFF TGTGCCAGTAGATCCACCGGGACAGGTCGCGAAAAACTGTTTTTT
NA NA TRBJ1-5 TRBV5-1 CASSLGTTSNQPQHF TGCGCCAGCAGCTTGGGCACTACTAGCAATCAGCCCCAGCATTTT
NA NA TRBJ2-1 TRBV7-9 CASSLRSQGRYNEQFF TGTGCCAGCAGCTTGCGGTCACAGGGCCGATACAATGAGCAGTTCTTC
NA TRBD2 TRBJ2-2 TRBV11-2 CASSPSRGEVAGELFF TGTGCCAGCAGCCCTAGCCGGGGGGAGGTTGCCGGGGAGCTGTTTTTT
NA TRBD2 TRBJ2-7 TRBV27 CASRPAASGYEQYF TGTGCCAGCAGACCCGCGGCTAGCGGCTACGAGCAGTACTTC
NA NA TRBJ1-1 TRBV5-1 CASSLAVGQNTEAFF TGCGCCAGCAGCTTGGCGGTTGGGCAGAACACTGAAGCTTTCTTT
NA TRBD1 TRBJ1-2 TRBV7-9 CASSSTGPYGYTF TGTGCCAGCAGTTCGACAGGGCCTTATGGCTACACCTTC
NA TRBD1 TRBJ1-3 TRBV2 CASIGQGAGNTIYF TGTGCCAGCATAGGACAGGGGGCTGGAAACACCATATATTTT
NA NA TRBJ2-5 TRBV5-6 CASSLGPPTGADFQETQYF TGTGCCAGCAGCTTGGGGCCCCCGACAGGAGCAGACTTCCAAGAGACCCAGTACTTC
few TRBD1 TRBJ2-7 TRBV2 CASTKGTGSYEQYF TGTGCCAGCACCAAGGGGACAGGGTCCTACGAGCAGTACTTC
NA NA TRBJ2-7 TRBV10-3 CATADSYEQYF TGTGCCACCGCGGACAGTTACGAGCAGTACTTC
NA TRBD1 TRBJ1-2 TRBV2 CASSVGTQGAGGYTF TGTGCCAGCAGTGTGGGTACCCAGGGGGCTGGTGGCTACACCTTC
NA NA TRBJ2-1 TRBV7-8 CASSPKLGEIDEQFF TGTGCCAGCAGCCCCAAACTCGGGGAAATCGATGAGCAGTTCTTC
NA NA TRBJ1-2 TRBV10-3 CAISVSGHYGYTF TGTGCCATCAGTGTTTCAGGCCACTATGGCTACACCTTC
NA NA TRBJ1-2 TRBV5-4 CASSLDIIGYTF TGTGCCAGCAGCTTGGACATAATTGGCTACACCTTC
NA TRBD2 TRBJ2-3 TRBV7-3 CASSPPGGRTDTQYF TGTGCCAGCAGCCCCCCGGGGGGGCGCACAGATACGCAGTATTTT
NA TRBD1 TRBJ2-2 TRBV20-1 CSASKGRGTGELFF TGCAGTGCTAGTAAGGGCAGGGGGACCGGGGAGCTGTTTTTT
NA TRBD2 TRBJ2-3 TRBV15 CATSLRAGGPDTQYF TGTGCCACCAGCCTCCGTGCGGGGGGGCCAGATACGCAGTATTTT
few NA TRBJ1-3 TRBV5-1 CASRTSLGGNTIYF TGCGCCAGCAGAACATCCCTCGGGGGAAACACCATATATTTT
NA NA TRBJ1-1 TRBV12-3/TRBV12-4 CASSLGTVEAFF TGTGCCAGCAGTTTGGGGACTGTTGAAGCTTTCTTT
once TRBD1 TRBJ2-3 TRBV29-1 CSVEGTGVSTDTQYF TGCAGCGTTGAGGGAACAGGGGTCAGCACAGATACGCAGTATTTT
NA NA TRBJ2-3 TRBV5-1 CASSLPSQGSTDTQYF TGCGCCAGCAGCCTCCCCTCACAGGGTAGCACAGATACGCAGTATTTT
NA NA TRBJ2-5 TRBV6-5 CASSYTPKETQYF TGTGCCAGCAGCTATACGCCAAAGGAGACCCAGTACTTC
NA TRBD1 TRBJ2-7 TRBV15 CATSWDRGREQYF TGTGCCACCAGCTGGGACAGGGGGCGAGAGCAGTACTTC
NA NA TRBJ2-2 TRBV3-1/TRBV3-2 CASRPQGTGELFF TGTGCCAGCAGACCACAGGGCACCGGGGAGCTGTTTTTT
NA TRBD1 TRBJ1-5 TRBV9 CASSGTGAGQPQHF TGTGCCAGCAGCGGAACAGGGGCCGGGCAGCCCCAGCATTTT